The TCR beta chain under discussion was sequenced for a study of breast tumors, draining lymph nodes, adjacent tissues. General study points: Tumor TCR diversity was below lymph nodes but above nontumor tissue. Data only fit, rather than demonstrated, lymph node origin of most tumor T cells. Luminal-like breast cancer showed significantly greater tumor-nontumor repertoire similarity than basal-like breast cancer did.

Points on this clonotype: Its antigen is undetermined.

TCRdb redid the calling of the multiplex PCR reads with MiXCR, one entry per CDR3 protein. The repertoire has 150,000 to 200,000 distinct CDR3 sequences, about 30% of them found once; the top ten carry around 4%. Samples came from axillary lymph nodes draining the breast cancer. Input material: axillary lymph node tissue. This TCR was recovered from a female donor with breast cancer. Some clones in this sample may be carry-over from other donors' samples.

The CDR3 nucleotides are TGTGCCAGCTCACCACCTCGTCAGGCATCAGCCAACAATGAGCAGTTCTTC. Protein sequence: CASSPPRQASANNEQFF. The V and J genes are TRBV18 and TRBJ2-1; D uncertain. The germline V gene has CDR1 KGHSH and CDR2 LQKENI. This CDR3 has 17 amino acids. V lost 0 bases, J lost 5 bases, and 17 bases lay in between.